The 10 T cell receptor beta chains below were found in one sample sequenced in a study of graft-versus-host responses after intestinal transplantation. The repertoire was sequenced with immunoSEQ multiplex PCR; TCRdb's copy has only in-frame clones and lacks some. The data hold about 90,000 clones, with around nine tenths observed a single time. No antigen is known for these receptors. The sample consisted of unstimulated CD4+ T cells sorted from spleen or lymph node cells, taken before intestinal transplant. The receptors derive from a human donor who received an intestinal transplant.

The chain uses TRBV19 and TRBJ2-1; 11 nucleotides match TRBD2. The germline CDR1 and CDR2 sequences are LNHDA and SQIVND (reference sequence). The V segment lost 6 bases and the J segment 10 bases; nucleotides outside the gene matches: 5. The CDR3 is 13 amino acids. The CDR3 is CASSLAGGEEQFF. CDR3 sequence (DNA): TGTGCCAGTAGCCTAGCGGGAGGAGAGGAGCAGTTCTTC.

The chain links TRBV6-6 to TRBJ2-6; no firm D call. The germline V and J ends were trimmed by 7 bases and 1 base, with 11 bases remaining between them. CDR3 length: 15 amino acids. From germline, CDR1 is MNHNY and CDR2 SVGAGI (reference sequence). CDR3 loop: CASTDKSSGANVLTF. The CDR3 DNA reads TGTGCCAGCACCGACAAAAGTTCTGGGGCCAACGTCCTGACTTTC.

J is TRBJ2-3 and V is TRBV9; D gene unclear. Trimming took 2 bases from V and 6 from J, leaving 13 bases between them. The CDR3 extends over 14 amino acids. Germline values: CDR1 SGDLS, CDR2 YYNGEE. The CDR3: CASSVVTGHDTQYF. The CDR3 coding sequence is TGTGCCAGCAGCGTTGTGACGGGCCATGATACGCAGTATTTT.

The chain couples TRBV5-5 to TRBJ2-5; 7 nucleotides match TRBD2. The V and J ends lost 0 bases and 2 bases, in that order; junction bases with no gene match: 7. Germline CDR1 reads SGHKS; CDR2 reads YYEKEE (reference sequence). This CDR3 contains 16 residues. CDR3 sequence (DNA): TGTGCCAGCAGCTTGGGGGCTAGCGGAGATCAAGAGACCCAGTACTTC. Its protein is CASSLGASGDQETQYF. The whole variable domain, filled in from reference TRBV5-5 and TRBJ2-5, reads DAGVTQSPTHLIKTRGQQVTLRCSPISGHKSVSWYQQVLGQGPQFIFQYYEKEERGRGNFPDRFSARQFPNYSSELNVNALLLGDSALYLCASSLGASGDQETQYFGPGTRLLVL.

The V call is TRBV5-4, the J call TRBJ2-2; D may be TRBD2 (8 bases). The CDR3 is 17 amino acids. Per germline, CDR1 SGHNT and CDR2 YYREEE (reference sequence). V gave up 4 bases and J gave up 7 bases, with 23 bases separating them. CDR3 amino acids: CASSRKGAGGASGELFF. In DNA, the CDR3 is TGTGCCAGCAGCCGAAAGGGGGCGGGAGGAGCGAGCGGGGAGCTGTTTTTT.

The CDR3 coding sequence is TGTGCCAGCAGTTTCCGGCGGGGAACCTACGAGCAGTACTTC. Translating gives CASSFRRGTYEQYF. The V and J genes are TRBV27 and TRBJ2-5; D is perhaps TRBD2 (6 bases). The J call is in doubt because the DNA end fits TRBJ2-7 better. This CDR3 has 14 amino acids. Germline-derived CDR1 and CDR2 are MNHEY and SMNVEV (reference sequence).

V gene TRBV30 combines with J gene TRBJ1-3, with no clear D. Trimming stripped 5 bases from V and 8 bases from J, with 10 bases between. Germline lookup yields CDR1 GTSNPN and CDR2 SVGIG (reference sequence). This CDR3 is 11 amino acids long. For the CDR3, the DNA is TGTGCCTGGGCAATCGGCTACACCATATATTTT. It is translated as CAWAIGYTIYF.

The chain uses TRBV28 and TRBJ1-1; D not resolved. CDR1 and CDR2 (germline): MDHEN, SYDVKM. The CDR3 loop spans 14 amino acids. Trimming pared 6 bases from V and 5 bases from J, leaving 16 bases between. CDR3 nucleotides: TGTGCCAGCAGATCCCGGTTCAAGGGTACTGAAGCTTTCTTT. Translation: CASRSRFKGTEAFF.

This chain connects TRBV6-1 to TRBJ1-5, with 7 bases aligning to TRBD1. CDR3 length: 14 residues. V was clipped by 1 base and J by 6 bases; unmatched bases: 3. CDR1 is MNHNS and CDR2 is SASEGT in the germline V gene. CDR3 nucleotide sequence: TGTGCCAGCAGTGAAGTAGGGGACAGTCAGCCCCAGCATTTT. As protein: CASSEVGDSQPQHF.

The chain carries TRBV6-5 and TRBJ2-7; weak D call: TRBD1 (5 bases). The CDR3 runs to 14 residues. Germline V gene data show CDR1 as MNHEY and CDR2 as SVGAGI. Trimming cost V 5 bases and J 4 bases, with 15 bases left between them. CDR3 in amino acids: CASSEVQGTYEQYF. The CDR3 nucleotides read TGTGCCAGCAGTGAGGTCCAGGGTACTTACGAGCAGTACTTC.